This TCR beta chain was documented in a study of blood T cell repertoires in COVID-19. On the study more broadly: PBMCs, B-cell-depleted T cells, or T cells provided the cDNA or gDNA that made up the material.

The table came from immunoSEQ multiplex PCR; TCRdb's copy has only in-frame clones and leaves some out. The table has approximately 530,000 clones, around 90% seen once. The TCR was taken from a woman aged 50 to 60 with COVID-19, enrolled during active disease. Source material: peripheral blood.

As DNA, the CDR3 is TGTGCCAGCAGTTATAAAATAGGCGGGGGGAGTAGAGAGACCCAGTACTTC. Translated, it gives CASSYKIGGGSRETQYF. The rearrangement joins TRBV6-2 or TRBV6-3 to TRBJ2-5; 8 nucleotides match TRBD2. Germline CDR1 MNHEY, CDR2 SVGEGT. The CDR3 sequence is 17 residues long. Unmatched junction bases numbered 13, after V lost 3 bases and J lost 4 bases.